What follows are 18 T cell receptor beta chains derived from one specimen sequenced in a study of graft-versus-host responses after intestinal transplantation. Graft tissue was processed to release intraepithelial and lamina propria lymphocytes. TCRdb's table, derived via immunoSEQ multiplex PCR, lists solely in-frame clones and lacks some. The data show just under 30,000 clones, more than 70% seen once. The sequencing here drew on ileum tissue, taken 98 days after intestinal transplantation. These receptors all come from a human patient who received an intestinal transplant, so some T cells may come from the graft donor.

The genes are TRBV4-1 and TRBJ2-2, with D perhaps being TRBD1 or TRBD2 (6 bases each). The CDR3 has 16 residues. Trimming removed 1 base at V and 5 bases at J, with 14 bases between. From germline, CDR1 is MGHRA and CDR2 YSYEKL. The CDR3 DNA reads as TGCGCCAGCAGCCAAGTCGAGGGGGGCTTAACCGGGGAGCTGTTTTTT. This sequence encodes CASSQVEGGLTGELFF.

The DNA for the CDR3 is TGTGCCAGCAGCCCCTACACCGGGGAGCTGTTTTTT. This encodes CASSPYTGELFF. The chain joins TRBV11-2 to TRBJ2-2, with D uncertain. Between the trimmed V and J ends, which lost 5 bases and 3 bases, there was a span of 4 bases. The CDR3 has 12 amino acids. The germline V gene encodes CDR1 SGHAT and CDR2 FQNNGV.

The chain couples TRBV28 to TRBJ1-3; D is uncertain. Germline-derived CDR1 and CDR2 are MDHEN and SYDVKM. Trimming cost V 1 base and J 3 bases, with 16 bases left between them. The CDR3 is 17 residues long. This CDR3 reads CASSLSVPSRLGNTIYF. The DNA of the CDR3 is TGTGCCAGCAGTTTATCGGTCCCGTCGAGACTTGGAAACACCATATATTTT.

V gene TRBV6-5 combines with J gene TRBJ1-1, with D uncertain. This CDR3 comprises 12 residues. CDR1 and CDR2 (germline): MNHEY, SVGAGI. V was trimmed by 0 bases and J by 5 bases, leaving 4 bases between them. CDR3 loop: CASSYSMTEAFF. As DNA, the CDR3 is TGTGCCAGCAGTTACTCGATGACTGAAGCTTTCTTT.

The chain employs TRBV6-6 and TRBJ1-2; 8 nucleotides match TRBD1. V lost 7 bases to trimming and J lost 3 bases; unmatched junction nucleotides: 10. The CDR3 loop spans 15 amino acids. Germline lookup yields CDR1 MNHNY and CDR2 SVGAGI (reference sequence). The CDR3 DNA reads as TGTGCCAGCATCCTTCCCCAGGGGGCTGACTATGGCTACACCTTC. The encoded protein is CASILPQGADYGYTF.

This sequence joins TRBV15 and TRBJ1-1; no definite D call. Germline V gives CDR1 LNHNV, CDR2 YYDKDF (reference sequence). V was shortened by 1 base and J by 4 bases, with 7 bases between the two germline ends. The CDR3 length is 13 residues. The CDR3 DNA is TGTGCCACCAGCAGAGGAGGGCTCACTGAAGCTTTCTTT. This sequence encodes CATSRGGLTEAFF.

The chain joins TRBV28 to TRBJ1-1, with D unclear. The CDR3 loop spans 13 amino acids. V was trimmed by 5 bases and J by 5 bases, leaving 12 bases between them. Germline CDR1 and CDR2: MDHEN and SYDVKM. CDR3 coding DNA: TGTGCCAGCAGTCCCCAGATTGGGACTGAAGCTTTCTTT. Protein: CASSPQIGTEAFF.

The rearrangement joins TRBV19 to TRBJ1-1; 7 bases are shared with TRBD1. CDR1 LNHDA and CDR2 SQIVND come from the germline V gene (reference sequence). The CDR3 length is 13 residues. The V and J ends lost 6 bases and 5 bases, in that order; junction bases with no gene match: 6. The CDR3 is CASRTGLGTEAFF. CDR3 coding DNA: TGTGCCAGTAGGACAGGGTTGGGTACTGAAGCTTTCTTT.

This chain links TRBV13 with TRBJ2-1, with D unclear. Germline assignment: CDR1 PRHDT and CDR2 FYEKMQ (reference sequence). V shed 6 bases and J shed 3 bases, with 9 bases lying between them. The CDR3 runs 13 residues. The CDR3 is CASSHIGYNEQFF. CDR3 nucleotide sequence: TGTGCCAGCAGTCATATCGGCTACAATGAGCAGTTCTTC.

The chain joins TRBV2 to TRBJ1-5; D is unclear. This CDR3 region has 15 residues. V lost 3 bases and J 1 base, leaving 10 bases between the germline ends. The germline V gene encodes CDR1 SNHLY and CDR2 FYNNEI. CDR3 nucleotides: TGTGCCAGCAGTGAGGGTCTTGGGAGCAATCAGCCCCAGCATTTT. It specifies CASSEGLGSNQPQHF.

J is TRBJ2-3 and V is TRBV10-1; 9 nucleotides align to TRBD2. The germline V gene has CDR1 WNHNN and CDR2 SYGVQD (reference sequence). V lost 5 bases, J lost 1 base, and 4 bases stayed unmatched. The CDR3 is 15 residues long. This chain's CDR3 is CASSPRLAGTDTQYF. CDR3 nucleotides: TGCGCCAGCAGTCCGAGACTAGCGGGCACAGATACGCAGTATTTT.

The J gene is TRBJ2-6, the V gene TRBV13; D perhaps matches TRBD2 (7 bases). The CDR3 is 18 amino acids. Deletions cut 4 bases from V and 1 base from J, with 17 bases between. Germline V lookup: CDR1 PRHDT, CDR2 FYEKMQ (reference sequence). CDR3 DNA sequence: TGTGCCAGCAGCTCGTTGAGCGGGACAACATCTGGGGCCAACGTCCTGACTTTC. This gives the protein CASSSLSGTTSGANVLTF.

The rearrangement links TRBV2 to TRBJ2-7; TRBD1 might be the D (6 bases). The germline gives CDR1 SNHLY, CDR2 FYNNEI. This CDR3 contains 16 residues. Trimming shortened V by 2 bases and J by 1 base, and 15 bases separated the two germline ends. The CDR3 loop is CASSESQAGVSYEQYF. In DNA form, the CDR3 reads TGTGCCAGCAGTGAAAGTCAAGCAGGGGTATCCTACGAGCAGTACTTC.

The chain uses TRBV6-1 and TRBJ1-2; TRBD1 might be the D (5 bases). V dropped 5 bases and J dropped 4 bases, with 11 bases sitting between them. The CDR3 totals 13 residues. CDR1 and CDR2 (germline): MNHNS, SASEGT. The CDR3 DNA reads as TGTGCCAGCAGTTGGGGGGTATCCTATGGCTACACCTTC. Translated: CASSWGVSYGYTF.

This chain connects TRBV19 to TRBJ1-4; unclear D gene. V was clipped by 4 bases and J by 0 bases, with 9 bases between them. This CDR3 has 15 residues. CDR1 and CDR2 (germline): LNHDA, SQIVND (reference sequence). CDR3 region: CASSTKRPTNEKLFF. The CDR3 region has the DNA TGTGCCAGTAGTACAAAGAGACCAACTAATGAAAAACTGTTTTTT. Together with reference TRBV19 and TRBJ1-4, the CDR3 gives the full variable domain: DGGITQSPKYLFRKEGQNVTLSCEQNLNHDAMYWYRQDPGQGLRLIYYSQIVNDFQKGDIAEGYSVSREKKESFPLTVTSAQKNPTAFYLCASSTKRPTNEKLFFGSGTQLSVL.

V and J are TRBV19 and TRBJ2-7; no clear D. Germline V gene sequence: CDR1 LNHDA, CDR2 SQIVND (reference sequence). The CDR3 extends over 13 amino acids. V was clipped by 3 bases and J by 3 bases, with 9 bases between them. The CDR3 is CASSISRGYEQYF. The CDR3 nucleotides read TGTGCCAGTAGTATTTCTCGAGGCTACGAGCAGTACTTC.

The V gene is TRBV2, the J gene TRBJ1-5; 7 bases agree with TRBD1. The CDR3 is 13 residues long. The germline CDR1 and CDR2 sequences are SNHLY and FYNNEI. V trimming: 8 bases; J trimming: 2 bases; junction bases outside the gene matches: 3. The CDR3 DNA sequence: TGTGCCAGCGGGACAGCCGGCAATCAGCCCCAGCATTTT. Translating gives CASGTAGNQPQHF.

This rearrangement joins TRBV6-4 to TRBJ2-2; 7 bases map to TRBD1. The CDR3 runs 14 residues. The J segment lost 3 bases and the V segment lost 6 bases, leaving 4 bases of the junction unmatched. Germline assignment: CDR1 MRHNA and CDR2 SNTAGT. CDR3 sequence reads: CASRRGQDTGELFF. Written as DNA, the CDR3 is TGTGCCAGCAGGAGGGGGCAGGACACCGGGGAGCTGTTTTTT.